These 26 T cell receptor beta chains were all obtained from the same sample, sequenced in a study of post-analysis software for immune sequencing data. Regarding the study as a whole: Controls had lower frequencies than patients of five TRBV segments, which included TRBV5-6, TRBV5-1 and TRBV20-1.

TCR beta cDNA libraries included unique molecular identifiers. TCRdb passed the PCR reads through MiXCR, listing each CDR3 protein once. The repertoire holds roughly 540,000 distinct CDR3 sequences, with 30% to 40% as singletons. The antigens these receptors bind are not known. Sequences were obtained from blood. The receptors were gathered from a girl under 18 with multiple sclerosis.

This clonotype turned up a few times. The chain recombines TRBV6-5 with TRBJ1-6; the match to TRBD1 covers 7 bases. V lost 7 bases to trimming and J lost 8 bases; unmatched junction nucleotides: 8. Germline values: CDR1 MNHEY, CDR2 SVGAGI. The length of the CDR3 is 14 residues. The CDR3 sequence: CASTRGTGDSPLHF. In DNA, the CDR3 is TGTGCCAGCACTAGAGGAACAGGGGATTCACCCCTCCACTTT.

There are a few counts of this clonotype. The gene calls are TRBV5-1 and TRBJ2-1, with 9 bases fitting TRBD2. Germline lookup yields CDR1 SGHRS and CDR2 YFSETQ. V lost 0 bases, J lost 10 bases, and 5 bases stayed unmatched. The CDR3 is made up of 14 amino acids. The CDR3 spells CASSLAGLAGEQFF. The CDR3 nucleotides are TGCGCCAGCAGCTTGGCCGGGCTAGCGGGGGAGCAGTTCTTC.

This clonotype occurred a few times. This chain links TRBV6-2 or TRBV6-3 with TRBJ2-5; the D gene is possibly TRBD2 (5 bases). V was cut by 8 bases and J by 1 base, with 20 bases left in between. The CDR3 is made up of 16 amino acids. CDR1 is MNHEY, CDR2 SVGEGT, per germline. CDR3 sequence: CASRVPGLGVQETQYF. In DNA form, the CDR3 reads TGTGCCAGCCGAGTACCCGGGCTGGGAGTCCAAGAGACCCAGTACTTC.

The genes are TRBV7-9 and TRBJ2-1; 8 bases align to TRBD1. This CDR3 is built from 16 residues. Germline CDR1 and CDR2: SEHNR and FQNEAQ (reference sequence). The V gene end was trimmed by 5 bases and the J gene end by 4 bases; junction bases not matched to a gene: 10. DNA of the CDR3: TGTGCCAGCAGCCCGCCGGGACAGGAAAATTACAATGAGCAGTTCTTC. Protein sequence: CASSPPGQENYNEQFF.

This clonotype has more than one count but fewer than ten. The gene calls are TRBV20-1 and TRBJ2-7; 10 bases are a match to TRBD1. V trimming: 3 bases; J trimming: 7 bases; junction bases outside the gene matches: 9. The CDR3 sequence is 14 residues long. Per the germline V gene, CDR1 is DFQATT and CDR2 is SNEGSKA (reference sequence). DNA of the CDR3: TGCAGTGCTAGTAGTGACAGGGGGCTTATGGAGCAGTACTTC. Its translation is CSASSDRGLMEQYF.

This clonotype was seen more than once but under ten times. The rearrangement links TRBV5-1 to TRBJ1-3; D is uncertain. Germline CDR1 reads SGHRS; CDR2 reads YFSETQ. Trimming pared 0 bases from V and 6 bases from J, leaving 7 bases between. The CDR3 spans 13 residues. The CDR3 region has the DNA TGCGCCAGCAGCTTGGGGGGAGAAAACACCATATATTTT. This translates into CASSLGGENTIYF.

The chain carries TRBV7-9 and TRBJ1-2; D gene unclear. CDR1 is SEHNR, CDR2 FQNEAQ, per germline (reference sequence). V was cut by 5 bases and J by 5 bases, with 15 bases left in between. The CDR3 contains 14 residues. Here the CDR3 DNA reads TGTGCCAGCAGCGGAGGACGGAACCTTTATGGCTACACCTTC. Encoded protein: CASSGGRNLYGYTF.

This clonotype has more than one count but fewer than ten. This sequence joins TRBV10-3 and TRBJ2-1; D is ambiguous. The length of the CDR3 is 11 residues. The V end was cut by 4 bases, the J end by 7 bases, with 5 bases between. From germline, CDR1 is ENHRY and CDR2 SYGVKD. CDR3 bases: TGTGCCATCAGTGTGGTGAATGAGCAGTTCTTC. Its translation: CAISVVNEQFF.

In its sample, this clonotype was seen a few times. The rearrangement links TRBV4-2 to TRBJ2-3; perhaps TRBD2 as D (5 bases). V gave up 0 bases and J gave up 1 base, with 11 bases separating them. The length of the CDR3 is 16 residues. The germline V gene has CDR1 LGHNA and CDR2 YNFKEQ. CDR3 nucleotide sequence: TGTGCCAGCAGCCAAGAGACTACCCCCCGCACAGATACGCAGTATTTT. Translated, it gives CASSQETTPRTDTQYF.

A remark on this clonotype: At one of its ends the junction is not consistent with the germline gene, which may arise from a read error. The gene calls are TRBV12-3 or TRBV12-4 and TRBJ2-3; no definite D call. This CDR3 has 14 amino acids. The CDR3, as DNA: TGTGCCAGCCGCCGGTTACAGAGCACAGATGCGCAGTATTTC. Translating it yields CASRRLQSTDAQYF.

This clonotype occurred a few times. The gene calls are TRBV28 and TRBJ2-7; 10 nucleotides match TRBD1. V shed 7 bases, J shed 6 bases, and the junction held 9 bases outside the gene matches. The CDR3 sequence is 14 residues long. Germline CDR1 MDHEN, CDR2 SYDVKM. This CDR3 reads CASNPGQGGSEQYF. The CDR3 coding sequence is TGTGCCAGCAATCCAGGACAGGGGGGAAGCGAGCAGTACTTC.

This chain links TRBV12-3 or TRBV12-4 with TRBJ1-2; no reliable D call. Trimming removed 1 base at V and 7 bases at J, with 4 bases between. The CDR3 runs to 11 residues. In nucleotides, the CDR3 is TGTGCCAGCAGTTTAGAGATTGGCTACACCTTC. Protein sequence: CASSLEIGYTF.

This clonotype was counted between two and nine times. The J gene is TRBJ2-2, the V gene TRBV6-4; D not resolved. This CDR3 comprises 14 residues. Germline values: CDR1 MRHNA, CDR2 SNTAGT. Trimming took off 0 bases at V and 3 bases at J, with 5 bases between the two ends. As DNA, the CDR3 is TGTGCCAGCAGTGACTCTGGGTACACCGGGGAGCTGTTTTTT. Translated: CASSDSGYTGELFF.

This clonotype was found a few times. The chain has TRBV20-1 and TRBJ2-3; TRBD2 matches at 7 bases. J gave up 4 bases and V 4 bases, and 5 bases lay outside the gene matches. The CDR3 totals 13 residues. The germline V gene encodes CDR1 DFQATT and CDR2 SNEGSKA (reference sequence). For the CDR3, the DNA is TGCAGTGCTAAGACTAGCCGCCCAGATACGCAGTATTTT. It translates to CSAKTSRPDTQYF.

The CDR3 loop is CASRVGEKLFF. For the CDR3, the DNA is TGCGCCAGCAGGGTTGGTGAAAAACTGTTTTTT. J is TRBJ1-4 and V is TRBV10-1, with no clear D. Per the germline V gene, CDR1 is WNHNN and CDR2 is SYGVQD (reference sequence). Trimming left V 6 bases short and J 7 bases short, with 6 bases between. CDR3 length: 11 residues.

The rearrangement uses TRBV12-3 or TRBV12-4 and TRBJ2-5; D uncertain. The germline V and J ends were trimmed by 4 bases and 4 bases, with 13 bases remaining between them. The CDR3 is 14 residues long. CDR3 DNA: TGTGCCAGCAGTTCGGGCCCGGACGGAGAGACCCAGTACTTC. Translating gives CASSSGPDGETQYF.

This clonotype has just a few counts. The chain uses TRBV12-3 or TRBV12-4 and TRBJ2-1, with 9 bases aligning to TRBD2. This CDR3 has 16 amino acids. Trimming at V came to 1 base and at J to 5 bases, leaving 6 bases not matched to a gene. CDR3 amino acids: CASSLVAGAEDNEQFF. As DNA, the CDR3 is TGTGCCAGCAGTTTAGTAGCGGGGGCCGAAGACAATGAGCAGTTCTTC.

This chain connects TRBV24-1 to TRBJ2-2; D perhaps matches TRBD1 (5 bases). The CDR3 runs to 13 residues. Trimming removed 5 bases from V and 5 bases from J, with 8 bases in between. Looked up from germline, CDR1 is KGHDR and CDR2 is SFDVKD. CDR3 bases: TGTGCCACCAGTGCCCAGGGTACCGGGGAGCTGTTTTTT. Protein: CATSAQGTGELFF.

This clonotype turned up a few times. This chain joins TRBV7-8 and TRBJ2-5; 11 nucleotides match TRBD1. This CDR3 is built from 16 residues. Germline V gene lookup returns CDR1 SGHVS and CDR2 FQNEAQ. J gave up 4 bases and V 5 bases, and 9 bases lay outside the gene matches. CDR3 in amino acids: CASSVDGQGASETQYF. CDR3 bases: TGTGCCAGCAGCGTAGACGGACAGGGGGCTTCAGAGACCCAGTACTTC.

As for this clonotype: Given a much more abundant clone one base away, this may be a read error. V is TRBV7-2 and J is TRBJ2-1; maybe TRBD2 (7 bases). CDR1 and CDR2 from the germline V gene are SGHTA and FQGNSA. V was trimmed by 1 base and J by 13 bases, leaving 20 bases between them. The CDR3 is 15 amino acids. The CDR3 is CASSLGAGAQETQFF. As DNA, the CDR3 is TGTGCCAGCAGCTTAGGGGCGGGGGCACAAGAGACCCAGTTCTTC.

The sample holds a few counts of this clonotype. V is TRBV7-8 and J is TRBJ2-5; 8 positions agree with TRBD1. Germline CDR1 SGHVS, CDR2 FQNEAQ. CDR3 size: 15 residues. The V segment lost 5 bases and the J segment 6 bases; nucleotides outside the gene matches: 11. The CDR3 region is CASSPGAGGEQTQYF. CDR3 in DNA: TGTGCCAGCAGCCCTGGCGCAGGGGGCGAGCAGACCCAGTACTTC.

This clonotype was seen many times. V and J are TRBV7-9 and TRBJ2-4; tentatively, D is TRBD1 (7 bases). The length of the CDR3 is 13 residues. The germline V gene encodes CDR1 SEHNR and CDR2 FQNEAQ (reference sequence). V gave up 4 bases and J gave up 7 bases, with 11 bases separating them. In nucleotides, the CDR3 is TGTGCCAGCAGCTCCAGGGGGGCGAACATTCAGTACTTC. The encoded protein is CASSSRGANIQYF.

This clonotype occurred a few times. The genes are TRBV10-3 and TRBJ1-1, with a weak D call TRBD1 (5 bases). Germline CDR1 is ENHRY and CDR2 is SYGVKD. The length of the CDR3 is 14 residues. Trimming left V 8 bases short and J 1 base short, with 14 bases between. The CDR3 is CAIGRARANTEAFF. For the CDR3, the DNA is TGTGCCATCGGGAGAGCCAGGGCGAACACTGAAGCTTTCTTT.

This chain uses TRBV20-1 with TRBJ2-3; maybe TRBD1 (5 bases). The CDR3 length is 13 residues. Trimming removed 5 bases from V and 2 bases from J, with 11 bases in between. Germline V gene data show CDR1 as DFQATT and CDR2 as SNEGSKA (reference sequence). CDR3 sequence (DNA): TGCAGTGCTCAATTGGACACCACAGATACGCAGTATTTT. Translated: CSAQLDTTDTQYF.

The CDR3 region has the DNA TGCAGTGCTAGGCGGGACATTGGCACAGATACGCAGTATTTT. Amino acids: CSARRDIGTDTQYF. The rearrangement uses TRBV20-1 and TRBJ2-3; either TRBD1 or TRBD2 may fit D (6 bases each). CDR1 is DFQATT and CDR2 is SNEGSKA in the germline V gene (reference sequence). Trimming pared 3 bases from V and 1 base from J, leaving 11 bases between. The CDR3 consists of 14 residues.

V is TRBV20-1 and J is TRBJ2-1; D gene uncertain. The length of the CDR3 is 14 residues. The germline gives CDR1 DFQATT, CDR2 SNEGSKA (reference sequence). Between the trimmed V and J ends, which lost 2 bases and 0 bases, there was a span of 8 bases. DNA for the CDR3: TGCAGTGCTAGACGGTCCAGCTCCTACAATGAGCAGTTCTTC. Amino acids: CSARRSSSYNEQFF.